These T cell receptor beta chains were read from a single sample in a study of blood T cell repertoires in COVID-19. Assay used: immunoSEQ multiplex PCR; TCRdb lists only in-frame clones, some missing. The repertoire consists of a few hundred thousand clones, with over 65% occurring once and the leading ten covering approximately 3.2%. Sequencing was performed on peripheral blood. Receptors were obtained from a woman aged 80 or older with acute or convalescent COVID-19. Both conserved end residues are part of each CDR3. The order of the fields is J gene, CDR3 length, D gene, V gene, clone size, CDR3 protein, CDR3 DNA. The D gene is left open where the match is weak. Expanded clones are given a class, and other clones once, few, many or no size at all.

TRBJ2-5	16	TRBD2	TRBV3-1/TRBV3-2	.	CASSQRGGGEGETQYF	TGTGCCAGCAGCCAAAGGGGCGGCGGGGAGGGAGAGACCCAGTACTTC
TRBJ1-5	14	.	TRBV6-2/TRBV6-3	.	CASSSTGRNQPQHF	TGTGCCAGCAGCTCGACAGGTCGCAATCAGCCCCAGCATTTT
TRBJ1-2	14	.	TRBV9	.	CASSVGQASHGYTF	TGTGCCAGCAGCGTAGGCCAGGCCTCTCATGGCTACACCTTC
TRBJ1-1	14	.	TRBV7-2	once	CASSPMQVNTEAFF	TGTGCCAGCAGTCCTATGCAGGTGAACACTGAAGCTTTCTTT
TRBJ2-3	16	TRBD2	TRBV15	.	CATSGTSAESTDTQYF	TGTGCCACCAGCGGAACTAGCGCGGAGAGCACAGATACGCAGTATTTT
TRBJ1-5	13	.	TRBV2	.	CASSVNSNQPQHF	TGTGCCAGCAGTGTCAATAGCAATCAGCCCCAGCATTTT
TRBJ2-1	18	TRBD2	TRBV7-9	.	CASTKALPLAGGNNEQFF	TGTGCCAGCACCAAAGCCCTCCCCCTAGCGGGAGGTAATAATGAGCAGTTCTTC
TRBJ1-2	16	.	TRBV5-1	.	CASSFGADRANYGYTF	TGCGCCAGCAGCTTTGGGGCGGACCGAGCTAACTATGGCTACACCTTC
TRBJ1-3	16	.	TRBV7-2	.	CASSGGQLLAGNTIYF	TGTGCCAGCAGCGGGGGCCAACTACTCGCGGGAAACACCATATATTTT
TRBJ2-5	16	TRBD2	TRBV3-1/TRBV3-2	.	CASSKSGRARGETQYF	TGTGCCAGCAGCAAAAGCGGGAGGGCCCGGGGGGAGACCCAGTACTTC
TRBJ1-1	13	.	TRBV18	.	CASSPRGGTEAFF	TGTGCCAGCTCACCCAGGGGTGGCACTGAAGCTTTCTTT
TRBJ2-2	15	.	TRBV4-3	.	CASSRQLLDTGELFF	TGCGCCAGCAGCCGACAATTACTGGACACCGGGGAGCTGTTTTTT
TRBJ1-4	16	TRBD1	TRBV5-1	once	CASSLARQGAGEKLFF	TGCGCCAGCAGCTTGGCCCGACAGGGGGCGGGTGAAAAACTGTTTTTT
TRBJ2-7	13	TRBD1	TRBV29-1	.	CSVVRDRDYEQYF	TGCAGCGTTGTCCGGGACAGGGACTACGAGCAGTACTTC
TRBJ2-2	15	TRBD1	TRBV11-1	.	CASSETGRNTGELFF	TGTGCCAGCAGCGAGACAGGGAGAAACACCGGGGAGCTGTTTTTT
TRBJ2-7	15	TRBD1	TRBV19	.	CASSKTGNEPYEQYF	TGTGCCAGTAGTAAGACAGGGAACGAACCATACGAGCAGTACTTC
TRBJ1-2	12	.	TRBV7-9	.	CASSSGLHGYTF	TGTGCCAGCAGTTCGGGACTCCACGGCTACACCTTC
TRBJ2-6	17	TRBD1	TRBV24-1	.	CATSDWDRSSGANVLTF	TGTGCCACCAGTGATTGGGACAGGAGCTCTGGGGCCAACGTCCTGACTTTC
TRBJ2-3	15	TRBD1	TRBV12-5	.	CASGLGTGRTDTQYF	TGTGCTAGTGGTTTAGGGACAGGGCGCACAGATACGCAGTATTTT
TRBJ1-5	16	.	TRBV19	many	CASSMPQRGSNQPQHF	TGTGCCAGTAGTATGCCCCAACGGGGGAGCAATCAGCCCCAGCATTTT
TRBJ1-1	15	.	TRBV10-3	once	CAIRGTGQTNTEAFF	TGTGCCATCAGGGGAACGGGACAAACGAACACTGAAGCTTTCTTT
TRBJ1-5	16	TRBD1	TRBV28	.	CASSLFGTDSNQPQHF	TGTGCCAGCAGTTTATTTGGGACAGATAGCAATCAGCCCCAGCATTTT
TRBJ1-2	15	.	TRBV7-9	.	CASSPSLASSYGYTF	TGTGCCAGCAGCCCTAGCTTGGCCAGCAGCTATGGCTACACCTTC
TRBJ1-3	16	.	TRBV7-9	.	CASSLASPGGGNTIYF	TGTGCCAGCAGCTTAGCGAGCCCGGGGGGCGGAAACACCATATATTTT
TRBJ1-2	16	TRBD1	TRBV7-9	.	CASSPPGTGLHYGYTF	TGTGCCAGCAGCCCCCCGGGGACAGGGCTTCACTATGGCTACACCTTC
TRBJ2-5	11	TRBD1	TRBV7-6	once	CASSVQGSQYF	TGTGCCAGCAGCGTACAGGGGTCCCAGTACTTC
TRBJ2-3	15	TRBD1	TRBV7-6	.	CASSLRDSVTDTQYF	TGTGCCAGCAGCTTAAGGGACAGTGTCACAGATACGCAGTATTTT
TRBJ2-1	13	.	TRBV5-3	.	CARSLRGACEQFF	TGTGCCAGAAGCTTGCGGGGGGCCTGTGAGCAGTTCTTC
TRBJ1-6	12	.	TRBV14	.	CASSPVDSPLHF	TGTGCCAGCAGCCCGGTGGATTCACCCCTCCACTTT
TRBJ1-2	17	.	TRBV4-2	.	CASSQAASGENNYGYTF	TGTGCCAGCAGCCAAGCGGCGTCAGGGGAAAATAACTATGGCTACACCTTC
TRBJ2-5	12	.	TRBV27	.	CAIRDNQETQYF	TGTGCCATACGGGACAACCAAGAGACCCAGTACTTC
TRBJ1-2	15	TRBD1	TRBV6-1	.	CASSEGVRGYYGYTF	TGTGCCAGCAGTGAAGGGGTCAGGGGGTACTATGGCTACACCTTC
TRBJ2-3	17	.	TRBV15	.	CATSRRRGAPRGDTQYF	TGTGCCACCAGCAGACGACGCGGTGCACCCCGTGGTGATACGCAGTATTTT
TRBJ2-3	17	TRBD2	TRBV18	.	CASSPPGLAGGTDTQYF	TGTGCCAGCTCACCACCTGGACTAGCGGGAGGAACAGATACGCAGTATTTT
TRBJ2-7	16	.	TRBV3-1/TRBV3-2	few	CASSQEIWTPPDEQYF	TGTGCCAGCAGCCAAGAAATCTGGACACCACCGGATGAGCAGTACTTC
TRBJ2-7	18	.	TRBV20-1	.	CSASGESTPRGLGYEQYF	TGCAGTGCTAGTGGAGAGTCGACCCCCAGGGGCCTTGGGTACGAGCAGTACTTC
TRBJ2-2	15	.	TRBV5-4	.	CASSTGTLNTGELFF	TGTGCCAGCAGCACCGGGACACTGAACACCGGGGAGCTGTTTTTT
TRBJ1-2	15	TRBD1	TRBV10-3	.	CAISVQQTGNYGYTF	TGTGCCATCAGTGTCCAGCAGACAGGGAACTATGGCTACACCTTC
TRBJ2-5	14	.	TRBV7-2	.	CASRRGGGQETQYF	TGTGCCAGCAGACGGGGAGGGGGGCAAGAGACCCAGTACTTC
TRBJ1-2	12	.	TRBV6-1	.	CASSDRDYGYTF	TGTGCCAGCAGTGACCGGGACTATGGCTACACCTTC
TRBJ1-2	14	.	TRBV25-1	.	CASRAGGSGYGYTF	TGTGCCAGCAGGGCGGGGGGTTCTGGCTATGGCTACACCTTC
TRBJ2-7	13	.	TRBV5-1	.	CASSAGQFIEQYF	TGCGCCAGCAGCGCGGGACAGTTCATCGAGCAGTACTTC
TRBJ2-1	15	.	TRBV19	.	CASSIGPLEHNEQFF	TGTGCCAGTAGTATAGGACCCCTAGAGCACAATGAGCAGTTCTTC
TRBJ2-7	15	TRBD2	TRBV10-2	.	CASSDWTSGTNEQYF	TGCGCCAGCAGTGACTGGACTAGCGGGACCAACGAGCAGTACTTC
TRBJ1-5	12	.	TRBV12-3/TRBV12-4	.	CASSYNNQPQHF	TGTGCCAGCAGTTATAACAATCAGCCCCAGCATTTT
TRBJ1-1	14	.	TRBV4-1	.	CASSQDSSRVGAFF	TGCGCCAGCAGCCAAGATTCGTCCAGGGTCGGGGCTTTCTTT
TRBJ2-2	16	.	TRBV21-1	.	CASRKRRRGSTGELFF	TGTGCCAGCCGGAAACGACGGCGCGGGTCCACCGGGGAGCTGTTTTTT
TRBJ1-4	19	.	TRBV21-1	.	CASSKGGETGGSRGEKLFF	TGTGCCAGCAGCAAAGGAGGGGAGACAGGGGGCTCCCGAGGGGAAAAACTGTTTTTT
TRBJ1-2	16	TRBD1	TRBV29-1	.	CSVEDPTDRGIGGYTF	TGCAGCGTTGAAGACCCGACGGACAGGGGAATCGGGGGCTACACCTTC
TRBJ1-4	15	TRBD1	TRBV5-1	.	CASSPGTGRNEKLFF	TGCGCCAGCAGCCCGGGGACAGGAAGGAATGAAAAACTGTTTTTT
TRBJ1-4	15	.	TRBV3-1/TRBV3-2	.	CASSPSGGANEKLFF	TGTGCCAGCAGCCCCTCGGGGGGCGCGAATGAAAAACTGTTTTTT
TRBJ2-1	16	TRBD2	TRBV6-5	.	CASSSGTSGTYNEQFF	TGTGCCAGCAGTTCCGGGACTAGCGGGACCTACAATGAGCAGTTCTTC
TRBJ2-7	12	TRBD1	TRBV18	.	CASSPEGQEKYF	TGTGCCAGCTCACCCGAGGGACAGGAAAAGTACTTC
TRBJ1-1	13	.	TRBV2	.	CASTQTGNTEAFF	TGTGCCAGCACCCAGACGGGGAACACTGAAGCTTTCTTT
TRBJ2-5	12	TRBD1	TRBV12-3/TRBV12-4	.	CASSRQGQTQYF	TGTGCCAGCAGTAGACAGGGGCAGACCCAGTACTTC
TRBJ2-2	15	TRBD2	TRBV7-9	.	CASSASGGYTGELFF	TGTGCCAGCAGCGCTAGCGGGGGTTACACCGGGGAGCTGTTTTTT
TRBJ1-5	15	.	TRBV5-1	.	CASRAGANSNQPQHF	TGCGCCAGCAGGGCGGGTGCTAATAGCAATCAGCCCCAGCATTTT
TRBJ2-1	14	TRBD2	TRBV7-2	.	CASSVSGRALEQFF	TGTGCCAGCAGCGTTAGCGGGAGGGCCCTTGAGCAGTTCTTC
TRBJ2-1	12	.	TRBV7-3	.	CASSGGAGEQFF	TGTGCCAGCAGCGGGGGAGCGGGTGAGCAGTTCTTC
TRBJ1-1	15	TRBD1	TRBV18	.	CASSLRTGTGTEAFF	TGTGCCAGCTCACTGAGAACCGGGACAGGCACTGAAGCTTTCTTT